A single sample gave rise to the 10 T cell receptor beta chains below, sequenced in a study of T cell changes during pregnancy in multiple sclerosis. The method was immunoSEQ multiplex PCR; TCRdb's version includes in-frame clones alone and lacks a portion of them. The sample yields 70,000 to 100,000 clones, 85% to 95% seen once. Sequenced here: peripheral blood, sampled in the third trimester of pregnancy. Receptor source: a female donor with multiple sclerosis, enrolled in a pregnancy study.

V and J are TRBV7-9 and TRBJ1-1; the D gene is possibly TRBD1 (5 bases). V shed 1 base and J shed 7 bases, with 10 bases lying between them. Germline CDR1 and CDR2: SEHNR and FQNEAQ (reference sequence). The length of the CDR3 is 13 residues. This chain's CDR3 is CASSLDGASEAFF. The CDR3 coding sequence is TGTGCCAGCAGCTTAGATGGGGCCAGTGAAGCTTTCTTT. The complete variable domain, with remaining parts taken from reference TRBV7-9 and TRBJ1-1, reads DTGVSQNPRHKITKRGQNVTFRCDPISEHNRLYWYRQTLGQGPEFLTYFQNEAQLEKSRLLSDRFSAERPKGSFSTLEIQRTEQGDSAMYLCASSLDGASEAFFGQGTRLTVV.

V gene TRBV15 combines with J gene TRBJ2-1; 8 bases are shared with TRBD2. The germline gives CDR1 LNHNV, CDR2 YYDKDF (reference sequence). The CDR3 runs 14 residues. Germline trimming cut 5 bases from V and 6 bases from J; bases unmatched to any gene: 6. The CDR3: CATSGSGNFNEQFF. For the CDR3, the DNA is TGTGCCACCAGCGGTAGCGGGAATTTCAATGAGCAGTTCTTC. Filled out from reference TRBV15 and TRBJ2-1, the complete variable domain reads DAMVIQNPRYQVTQFGKPVTLSCSQTLNHNVMYWYQQKSSQAPKLLFHYYDKDFNNEADTPDNFQSRRPNTSFCFLDIRSPGLGDTAMYLCATSGSGNFNEQFFGPGTRLTVL.

This clone occurred once. The CDR3 region is CASSSPTSGAYEQYF. Written as DNA, the CDR3 is TGTGCCAGCAGTAGTCCGACTAGCGGCGCCTACGAGCAGTACTTC. The gene calls are TRBV6-5 and TRBJ2-7; 9 bases line up with TRBD2. Germline lookup yields CDR1 MNHEY and CDR2 SVGAGI. The CDR3 length is 15 residues. V was clipped by 5 bases and J by 2 bases; unmatched bases: 7.

The rearrangement uses TRBV5-5 and TRBJ2-5; TRBD2 matches at 8 bases. This CDR3 is 15 amino acids long. From germline, CDR1 is SGHKS and CDR2 YYEKEE (reference sequence). V lost 3 bases, J lost 5 bases, and 9 bases stayed unmatched. CDR3 in amino acids: CASSSGTSSYETQYF. CDR3 nucleotides: TGTGCCAGCAGCTCGGGGACTAGTAGTTATGAGACCCAGTACTTC.

The chain joins TRBV7-9 to TRBJ1-4, with D unclear. V was shortened by 1 base and J by 5 bases, with 11 bases between the two germline ends. This CDR3 contains 15 residues. The germline V gene encodes CDR1 SEHNR and CDR2 FQNEAQ (reference sequence). CDR3 bases: TGTGCCAGCAGCTTAGATCCGGGTTCAAATGAAAAACTGTTTTTT. This gives the protein CASSLDPGSNEKLFF.

This chain links TRBV9 with TRBJ2-3; perhaps TRBD2 as D (6 bases). The length of the CDR3 is 16 residues. Trimming stripped 3 bases from V and 0 bases from J, with 14 bases between. Germline V gene data show CDR1 as SGDLS and CDR2 as YYNGEE. This CDR3 reads CASSEVRESSTDTQYF. The CDR3 region has the DNA TGTGCCAGCAGCGAAGTACGGGAGTCTAGCACAGATACGCAGTATTTT.

The chain has TRBV5-1 and TRBJ2-1, with 9 bases aligning to TRBD2. This CDR3 has 18 amino acids. Trimming took 2 bases from V and 2 from J; bases not matched to a gene: 11. The germline V gene has CDR1 SGHRS and CDR2 YFSETQ. In nucleotides, the CDR3 is TGCGCCAGCAGCTTCCCTAGCGGGACTTCCAGCACCTACAATGAGCAGTTCTTC. Amino acid sequence: CASSFPSGTSSTYNEQFF. Filled out from reference TRBV5-1 and TRBJ2-1, the complete variable domain reads KAGVTQTPRYLIKTRGQQVTLSCSPISGHRSVSWYQQTPGQGLQFLFEYFSETQRNKGNFPGRFSGRQFSNSRSEMNVSTLELGDSALYLCASSFPSGTSSTYNEQFFGPGTRLTVL.

With regard to this clone: Other DNA sequences within the sample encode an identical CDR3. The gene calls are TRBV28 and TRBJ1-5; the D is unclear. CDR1 and CDR2 from the germline V gene are MDHEN and SYDVKM. Trimming left V 2 bases short and J 3 bases short, with 8 bases between. This CDR3 region has 14 residues. Here the CDR3 reads CASSLGQVNQPQHF. CDR3 in DNA: TGTGCCAGCAGTTTAGGGCAGGTCAATCAGCCCCAGCATTTT.

This clone is a singleton in its sample. The chain recombines TRBV7-9 with TRBJ1-4, with D perhaps matching TRBD1 (5 bases). Germline CDR1 and CDR2: SEHNR and FQNEAQ (reference sequence). The CDR3 contains 15 residues. V was clipped by 2 bases and J by 8 bases, with 15 bases between them. CDR3: CASSLSGRVREKLFF. As DNA, the CDR3 is TGTGCCAGCAGCTTATCTGGCAGGGTGAGGGAAAAACTGTTTTTT.

The chain uses TRBV27 and TRBJ2-1; 7 positions agree with TRBD2. Trimming cost V 8 bases and J 3 bases; bases outside gene matches: 10. This CDR3 has 15 residues. Germline V CDR1 and CDR2: MNHEY, SMNVEV (reference sequence). The DNA for the CDR3 is TGTGCCAGCCAAGCTAGCGGATCACTCTACAATGAGCAGTTCTTC. This codes for CASQASGSLYNEQFF.